The sequence of this T cell receptor beta chain was determined in a study of shared clonotypes between healthy human individuals. Study-level points and caveats: Genetic and exposure-history diversity was limited by the few donors. Naive CD4 clonotypes were shared across a handful of donors at roughly 4.6%.

Some clones are missing from TCRdb's copy, which holds only in-frame ones; the method was immunoSEQ multiplex PCR. This table holds about 1.9 million clones, over 85% found once. CD45RO-negative, CCR7-positively selected cells formed the naive CD8 fraction, excluding terminally differentiated effector memory CD45RA+ cells. This clone was picked up one time. Its specificity is unknown. The specimen sequenced was naive CD8+ T cells from PBMCs. This TCR was sampled from a man aged 18 to 30 in good health. Some clones in this sample may be carry-over from other donors' samples.

The CDR3 spells CATSPGQGLRNTIYF. CDR3 in DNA: TGTGCCACTTCTCCGGGACAGGGGTTACGAAACACCATATATTTT. This chain connects TRBV19 to TRBJ1-3; TRBD1 agrees at 10 bases. Germline CDR1 and CDR2: LNHDA and SQIVND (reference sequence). The CDR3 is 15 residues long. After removal of 10 bases from V and 5 bases from J, the junction contained 11 bases not matched to a gene.